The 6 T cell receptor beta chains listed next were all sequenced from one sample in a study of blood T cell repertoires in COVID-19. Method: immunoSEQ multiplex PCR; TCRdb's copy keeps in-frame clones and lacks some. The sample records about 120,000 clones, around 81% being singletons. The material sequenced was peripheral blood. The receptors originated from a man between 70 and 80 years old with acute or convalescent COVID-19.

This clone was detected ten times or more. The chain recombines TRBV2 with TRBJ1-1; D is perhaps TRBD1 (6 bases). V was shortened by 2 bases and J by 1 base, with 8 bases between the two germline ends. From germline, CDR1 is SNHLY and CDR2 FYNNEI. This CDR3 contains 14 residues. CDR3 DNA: TGTGCCAGCAGTGAACAGGGGCGGAACACTGAAGCTTTCTTT. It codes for CASSEQGRNTEAFF.

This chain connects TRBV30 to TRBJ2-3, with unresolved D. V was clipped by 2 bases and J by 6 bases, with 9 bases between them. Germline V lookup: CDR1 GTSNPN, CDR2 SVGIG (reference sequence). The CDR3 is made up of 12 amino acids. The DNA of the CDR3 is TGTGCCTGGAGTCCCCTCTCCGATACGCAGTATTTT. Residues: CAWSPLSDTQYF.

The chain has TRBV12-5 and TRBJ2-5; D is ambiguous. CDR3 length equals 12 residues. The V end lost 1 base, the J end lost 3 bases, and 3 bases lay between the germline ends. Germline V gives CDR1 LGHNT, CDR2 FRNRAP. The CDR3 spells CASGLAEETQYF. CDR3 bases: TGTGCTAGTGGTTTGGCTGAAGAGACCCAGTACTTC. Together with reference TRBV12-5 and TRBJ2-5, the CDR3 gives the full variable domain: DARVTQTPRHKVTEMGQEVTMRCQPILGHNTVFWYRQTMMQGLELLAYFRNRAPLDDSGMPKDRFSAEMPDATLATLKIQPSEPRDSAVYFCASGLAEETQYFGPGTRLLVL.

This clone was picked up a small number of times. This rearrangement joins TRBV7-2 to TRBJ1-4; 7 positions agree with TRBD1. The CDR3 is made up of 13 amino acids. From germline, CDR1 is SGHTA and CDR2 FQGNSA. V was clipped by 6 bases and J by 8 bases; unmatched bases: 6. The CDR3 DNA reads TGTGCCAGCAGTAGGGACAGAACCGAAAAACTGTTTTTT. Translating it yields CASSRDRTEKLFF. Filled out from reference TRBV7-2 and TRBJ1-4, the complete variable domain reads GAGVSQSPSNKVTEKGKDVELRCDPISGHTALYWYRQSLGQGLEFLIYFQGNSAPDKSGLPSDRFSAERTGGSVSTLTIQRTQQEDSAVYLCASSRDRTEKLFFGSGTQLSVL.

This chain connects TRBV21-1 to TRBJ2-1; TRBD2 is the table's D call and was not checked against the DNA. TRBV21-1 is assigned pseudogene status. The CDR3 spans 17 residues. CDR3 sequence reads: CASSKLRTSGVLNEQFF. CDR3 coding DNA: TGTGCCAGCAGCAAGTTGAGGACTAGCGGGGTACTCAATGAGCAGTTCTTC.

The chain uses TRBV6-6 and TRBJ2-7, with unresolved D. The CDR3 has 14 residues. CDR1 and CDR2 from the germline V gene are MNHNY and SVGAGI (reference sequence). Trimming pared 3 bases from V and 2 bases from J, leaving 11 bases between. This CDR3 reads CASSYETFTYEQYF. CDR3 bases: TGTGCCAGCAGTTATGAGACATTTACCTACGAGCAGTACTTC.